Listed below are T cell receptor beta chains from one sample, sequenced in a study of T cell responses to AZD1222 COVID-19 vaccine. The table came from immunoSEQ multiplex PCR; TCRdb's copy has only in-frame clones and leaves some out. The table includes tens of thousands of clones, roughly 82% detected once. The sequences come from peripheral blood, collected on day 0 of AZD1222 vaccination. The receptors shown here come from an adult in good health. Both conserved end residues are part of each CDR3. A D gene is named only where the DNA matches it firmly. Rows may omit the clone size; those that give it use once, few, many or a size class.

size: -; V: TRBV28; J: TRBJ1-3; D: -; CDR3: CASSLSGGRTIYF; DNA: TGTGCCAGCAGTTTATCCGGGGGGCGCACCATATATTTT
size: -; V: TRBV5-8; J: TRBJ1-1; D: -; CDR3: CASSWTGTEAFF; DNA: TGTGCCAGCAGCTGGACGGGGACTGAAGCTTTCTTT
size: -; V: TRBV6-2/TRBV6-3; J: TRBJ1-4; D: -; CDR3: CASSYGQRNEKLFF; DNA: TGTGCCAGCAGTTACGGACAGCGTAATGAAAAACTGTTTTTT
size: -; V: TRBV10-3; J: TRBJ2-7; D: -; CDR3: CAISERAPSGMVGYEQYF; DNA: TGTGCCATCAGTGAGAGGGCTCCTTCGGGGATGGTGGGGTACGAGCAGTACTTC
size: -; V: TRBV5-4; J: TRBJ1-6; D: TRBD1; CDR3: CASSLSGDRLSPLHF; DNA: TGTGCCAGCAGCCTATCCGGGGACAGGCTTTCACCCCTCCACTTT
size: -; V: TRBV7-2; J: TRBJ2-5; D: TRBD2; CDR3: CASSLGASGRIETQYF; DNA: TGTGCCAGCAGCTTAGGGGCTAGCGGGAGGATAGAGACCCAGTACTTC
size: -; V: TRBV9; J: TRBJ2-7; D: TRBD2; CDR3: CASSVAPLAVHEQYF; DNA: TGTGCCAGCAGCGTAGCTCCCCTAGCGGTCCACGAGCAGTACTTC
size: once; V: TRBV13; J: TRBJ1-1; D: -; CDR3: CASSLGEFQAFF; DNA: TGTGCCAGCAGCTTGGGGGAGTTTCAAGCTTTCTTT
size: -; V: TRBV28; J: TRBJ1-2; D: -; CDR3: CASSHTGHGYTF; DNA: TGTGCCAGCAGTCACACAGGTCATGGCTACACCTTC
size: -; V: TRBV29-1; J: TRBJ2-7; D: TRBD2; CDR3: CSVDLRRSSGVYEQYF; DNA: TGCAGCGTTGACCTCAGAAGGTCTAGCGGTGTCTACGAGCAGTACTTC
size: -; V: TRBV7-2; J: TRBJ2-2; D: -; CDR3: CASSQSPGPLYGELFF; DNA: TGTGCCAGCAGCCAAAGCCCGGGACCCTTGTACGGGGAGCTGTTTTTT
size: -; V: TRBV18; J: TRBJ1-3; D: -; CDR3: CASSPSAGFSGNTIYF; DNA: TGTGCCAGCTCACCATCGGCAGGCTTCTCTGGAAACACCATATATTTT
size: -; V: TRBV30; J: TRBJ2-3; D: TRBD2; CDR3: CAWSVPGTSGTDTQYF; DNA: TGTGCCTGGAGTGTACCGGGGACTAGCGGCACAGATACGCAGTATTTT